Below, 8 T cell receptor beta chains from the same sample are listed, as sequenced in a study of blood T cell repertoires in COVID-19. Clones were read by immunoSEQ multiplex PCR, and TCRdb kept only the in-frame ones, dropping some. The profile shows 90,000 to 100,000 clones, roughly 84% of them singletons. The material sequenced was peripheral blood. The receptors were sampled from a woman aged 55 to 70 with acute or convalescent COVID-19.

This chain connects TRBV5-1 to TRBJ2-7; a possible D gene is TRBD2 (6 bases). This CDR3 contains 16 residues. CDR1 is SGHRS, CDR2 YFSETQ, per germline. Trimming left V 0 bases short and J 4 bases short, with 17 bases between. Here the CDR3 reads CASSLAGDRGGYEQYF. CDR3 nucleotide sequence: TGCGCCAGCAGCTTGGCGGGGGACCGAGGTGGTTACGAGCAGTACTTC.

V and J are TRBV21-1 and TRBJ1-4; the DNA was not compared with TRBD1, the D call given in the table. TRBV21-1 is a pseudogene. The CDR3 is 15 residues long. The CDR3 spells CASSFRTGGHEKLFF. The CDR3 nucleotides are TGTGCCAGCAGCTTCCGGACAGGGGGACACGAAAAACTGTTTTTT.

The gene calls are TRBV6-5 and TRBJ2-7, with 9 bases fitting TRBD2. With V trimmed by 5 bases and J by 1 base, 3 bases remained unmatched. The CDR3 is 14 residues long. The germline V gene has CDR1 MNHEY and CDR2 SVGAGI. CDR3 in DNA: TGTGCCAGCAGTCGCGGGGGGGCGTCCTACGAGCAGTACTTC. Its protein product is CASSRGGASYEQYF.

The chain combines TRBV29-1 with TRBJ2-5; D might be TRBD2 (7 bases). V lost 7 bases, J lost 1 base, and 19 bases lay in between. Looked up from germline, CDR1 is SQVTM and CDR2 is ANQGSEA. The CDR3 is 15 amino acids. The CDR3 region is CSAAPRGGGQETQYF. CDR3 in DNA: TGCAGCGCCGCCCCCCGGGGAGGGGGCCAAGAGACCCAGTACTTC.

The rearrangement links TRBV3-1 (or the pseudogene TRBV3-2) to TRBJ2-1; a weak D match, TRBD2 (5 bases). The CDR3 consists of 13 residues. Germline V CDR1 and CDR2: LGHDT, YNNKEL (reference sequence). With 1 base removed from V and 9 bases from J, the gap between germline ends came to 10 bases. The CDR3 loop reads CASSQVTGSEQFF. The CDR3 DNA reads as TGTGCCAGCAGCCAAGTCACGGGGAGTGAGCAGTTCTTC.

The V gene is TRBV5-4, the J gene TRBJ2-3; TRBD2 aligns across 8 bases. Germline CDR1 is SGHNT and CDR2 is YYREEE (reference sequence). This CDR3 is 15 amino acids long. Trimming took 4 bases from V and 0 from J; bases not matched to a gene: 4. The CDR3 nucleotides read TGTGCCAGCAGCCGGGGGGGGGTTAGCACAGATACGCAGTATTTT. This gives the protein CASSRGGVSTDTQYF.

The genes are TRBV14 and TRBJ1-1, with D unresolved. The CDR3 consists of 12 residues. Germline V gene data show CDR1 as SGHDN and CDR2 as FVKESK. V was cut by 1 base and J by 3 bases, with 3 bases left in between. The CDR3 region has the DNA TGTGCCAGCAGCCAAGCGTACACTGAAGCTTTCTTT. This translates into CASSQAYTEAFF.

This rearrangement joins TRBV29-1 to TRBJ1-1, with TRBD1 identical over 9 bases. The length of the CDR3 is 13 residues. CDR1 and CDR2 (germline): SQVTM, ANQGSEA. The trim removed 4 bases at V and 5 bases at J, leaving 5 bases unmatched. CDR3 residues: CSVVLGQGTEAFF. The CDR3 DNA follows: TGCAGCGTTGTCCTTGGACAGGGGACTGAAGCTTTCTTT.